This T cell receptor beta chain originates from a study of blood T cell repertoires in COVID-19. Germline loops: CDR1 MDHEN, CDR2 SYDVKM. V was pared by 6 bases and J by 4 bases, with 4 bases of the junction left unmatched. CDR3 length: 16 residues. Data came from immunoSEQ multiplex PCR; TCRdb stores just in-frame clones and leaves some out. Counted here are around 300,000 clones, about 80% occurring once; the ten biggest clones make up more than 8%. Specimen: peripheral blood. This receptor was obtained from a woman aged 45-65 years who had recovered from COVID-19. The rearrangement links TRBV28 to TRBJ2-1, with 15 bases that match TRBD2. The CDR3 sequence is CASRLGLAGGYNEQFF. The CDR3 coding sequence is TGTGCCAGCAGGTTGGGACTAGCGGGGGGTTACAATGAGCAGTTCTTC.